This TCR beta chain was documented in a study of regulatory T cells in long-lasting Graves disease (dated by TCRdb to the early 2020s). Describing the broader study: Antithyroid drugs had been taken for less than 3 months by newly diagnosed Graves' disease patients. This study used TCR sequencing and RNA sequencing of peripheral blood to compare persistent Graves' disease patients against newly diagnosed Graves' disease patients. The study was conducted in China and was registered as a clinical trial. A total of 33 samples were covered by TCR sequencing, comprising around 13 persistent and around 20 newly diagnosed Graves' disease patients.

V has 4 bases trimmed and J has 4 bases trimmed; junction bases matching no gene number 3. According to the germline V gene (reference sequence), CDR1 reads DFQATT and CDR2 reads SNEGSKA. From its cysteine to its phenylalanine, the CDR3 spans 13 amino acids. Kept here is only the CDR3 DNA, which spans 39 bases and is read in frame from base 1. This specimen's time point label, interpreted: newly diagnosed GD, antithyroid drugs for less than 3 months. For both TCR sequencing and RNA sequencing, RNA was extracted from PBMCs using TRIzol. The diagnosis of Graves' disease was made according to American Thyroid Association guidelines. Recruitment of patients was carried out at an endocrinology department in Xi'an, China. Each patient gave 8.5 to 9.5 milliliters of peripheral blood, collected in an EDTA anticoagulant tube. PBMCs were isolated by Ficoll Paque Plus density gradient separation without further T cell sorting. RNA quality was checked with an Agilent 2100 Bioanalyzer and agarose gel, and concentration with a NanoDrop 2000.

Beyond this particular receptor, the publication reports: The small sample size was acknowledged by the authors as a limitation that may reduce accuracy. Lower TCR Shannon entropy and fewer highly expanded clones were observed in persistent Graves' disease patients than in newly diagnosed patients, which suggested clonal expansion. A larger number of public clonotypes was shared among persistent patients (fewer than 3,000) than among newly diagnosed patients (around 880). The study examined only peripheral blood because the primary lesion, thyroid tissue, could not be accessed. TRBV28, TRBJ1-2 and TRBJ2-5 were preferentially used in persistent disease, while TRBV20-1 and TRBJ2-1 were favored in newly diagnosed disease. Sequencing and analysis were limited to the TCR beta chain.

The library was produced with multiplex PCR. Reads for this sample came from an Illumina HiSeq 4000. CDR3 regions were amplified by Arm-PCR with iRepertoire HTBI primers to construct TCR beta libraries. Before sequencing, the PCR products underwent gel purification. In the authors' own workflow: A total of around 59 TRBV and some 15 TRBJ segments were identified across samples and were used for gene usage analysis of CDR3 amino acid clonotypes. Filtered high-quality paired reads were merged into contigs using COPE and FqMerger. Contigs were aligned with BLAST to IMGT TRBV, TRBD and TRBJ reference genes, and CDR3 was defined per IMGT. Any clonotype with a frequency above 0.1% was counted as a highly expanded clone. Repertoire diversity was measured by Shannon entropy, and V-J evenness by the Gini coefficient. A clonotype was considered public if more than one individual shared it. In TCRdb, the public reads were trimmed at Q25 with fastp and aligned with MiXCR, with productive beta chains retained. Every CDR3 protein is listed once, alongside the most common genes and DNA of its rows. In this record, the V and J calls reflect TCRdb's handling and not the investigators' own analysis. This sample is represented by under 800,000 distinct CDR3 sequences; around 15% of them were singletons. The biggest ten clones account for about 18% of the sample.

Only a few counts were recorded for this clonotype. Its antigen remains undetermined. Nothing much larger sits one base from this clone, and base qualities are not available. Separately, the same data were catalogued under a study of T cells in Graves' hyperthyroidism and ophthalmopathy. Taken from the second paper: A patient counted as having stable Graves' hyperthyroidism if no progression to ophthalmopathy occurred over 18 months of follow-up. Hyperthyroidism patients were aged 18 to 65 years and newly diagnosed, with disease duration of less than 2 months. Patients with uncontrolled infections, other autoimmune diseases, pregnancy or lactation were excluded. Clinical symptoms, serum thyroxine and TRAb, thyroid ultrasound, and orbital computed tomography formed the basis for the diagnoses. The TCR CDR3 was subjected to a first round of RT-PCR using the HTBI primer set and the Qiagen OneStep RT-PCR kit. Blood samples also contained most of the expanded thyroid clonotypes (frequency above 0.001), which suggests that blood repertoires may reflect thyroid immune responses. In cross-validation, a model built on a 13 V-J signature told ophthalmopathy apart from stable hyperthyroidism with just under 90% sensitivity and approximately 84% specificity, and in testing the same model reached 80%/75%. During validation, the model predicted progression to ophthalmopathy a median of about 5.9 months ahead of onset, with just under 71% sensitivity and less than 85% specificity. To identify TCR V-J signatures that set the groups apart, the researchers used a discovery cohort of 100 patients, made up of under 45 with Graves' ophthalmopathy and about 55 with stable Graves' hyperthyroidism. Prospective prediction of ophthalmopathy was tested in an independent validation cohort consisting of about 19 hyperthyroidism patients and around 16 patients who later progressed to ophthalmopathy. The roughly 99 discovery patients were divided at random into training and test sets in a 7:3 ratio. In addition, the study compared T-cell repertoires in thyroid tissue and in blood from about 6 Graves' hyperthyroidism patients. After sampling, hyperthyroidism patients received methimazole starting at 30 mg daily, and ophthalmopathy patients received high-dose intravenous methylprednisolone. Libraries were constructed in a second round of multiplex PCR, after which size selection and purification were carried out. Libraries were sequenced paired-end with 100 bp reads on an Illumina HiSeq2000. Raw data were processed with SOAPnuke, discarding reads with adapters, uncalled bases, mean Phred below 15, or no exact constant-primer or identifier match. High-quality paired reads were merged with COPE v1.2.5, and unique nucleotide sequences were defined as clonotypes. Clonotypes were aligned to IMGT TRBV, TRBD and TRBJ reference segments using MiTCR v1.1. The analysis included only V-J combinations with a frequency above 0.0001, which together covered approximately 99% of the repertoires. A TCS score was defined as the ratio between F50 (clonal expansion) and ExV (chaos), using BLOSUM62-based TCRdist between CDR3 peptides within each V-J. Welch's t-statistics and random forest reduced fewer than 550 V-J features to roughly 13, which were used in a naive Bayes classifier (R e1071). No statistical method was used to set the sample size in advance, and investigators knew the group allocation. TCR Vbeta CDR3 sequencing of 140 or so peripheral blood samples (about 45 ophthalmopathy, some 75 hyperthyroidism and approximately 17 progressor patients) is reported in the paper.

Sequences were derived from peripheral blood mononuclear cells (PBMCs), sampled at new diagnosis, from a patient treated with antithyroid drugs. The source is a woman aged 25 to 39 with Graves disease. Donor details come from another sample of the same person, matched by shared clones. The chain links TRBV20-1 with TRBJ2-3, and 9 junctional nucleotides match TRBD1. The CDR3 has the sequence CSAMTGGADTQYF. The nucleotides are TGCAGTGCTATGACAGGGGGGGCAGATACGCAGTATTTT.